The present T cell receptor (beta chain) was sequenced within a study of blood T cell repertoires in COVID-19. Study at large: COVID-19 samples, acute and convalescent, were from the United States, Italy and Spain. In each case, the material was cDNA or gDNA derived from T cells, B-cell-depleted T cells, or PBMCs.

The CDR3 extends over 15 amino acids. Per the germline V gene, CDR1 is MNHEY and CDR2 is SVGAGI. V lost 11 bases to trimming and J lost 4 bases; unmatched junction nucleotides: 13. Methods used by the authors: Amplification from reference gene primers served as the basis for estimated nucleated cell counts. The assay was immunoSEQ multiplex PCR, and TCRdb's table has in-frame clones only and misses some. V, J and clone size are those of that table, while D and trimming were read from the DNA. The sample holds under 200,000 clones, around nine tenths seen once. The clonotype was recovered from a man between 18 and 29 years old with active or convalescent COVID-19. Specimen: peripheral blood. The V gene is TRBV6-5, the J gene TRBJ2-3, with TRBD2 identical over 9 bases. The CDR3 region has the DNA TGTGCCGCCGGTGAGGGCGGGGGGGCAGCAGATACGCAGTATTTT. This encodes CAAGEGGGAADTQYF.